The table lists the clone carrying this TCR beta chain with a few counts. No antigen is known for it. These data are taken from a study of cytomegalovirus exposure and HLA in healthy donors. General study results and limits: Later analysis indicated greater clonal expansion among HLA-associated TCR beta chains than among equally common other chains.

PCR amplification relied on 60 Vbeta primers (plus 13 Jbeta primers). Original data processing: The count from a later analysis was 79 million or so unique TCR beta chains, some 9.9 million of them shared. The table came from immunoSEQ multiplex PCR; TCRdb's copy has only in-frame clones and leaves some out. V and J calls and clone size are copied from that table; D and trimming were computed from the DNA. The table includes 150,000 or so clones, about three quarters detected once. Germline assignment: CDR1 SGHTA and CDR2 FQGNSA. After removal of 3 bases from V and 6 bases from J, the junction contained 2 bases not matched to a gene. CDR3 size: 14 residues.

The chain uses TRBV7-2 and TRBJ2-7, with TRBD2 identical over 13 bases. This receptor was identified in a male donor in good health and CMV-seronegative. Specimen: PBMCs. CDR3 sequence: CASSFRLAGGEQYF. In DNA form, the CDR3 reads TGTGCCAGCAGCTTTCGACTAGCGGGGGGCGAGCAGTACTTC.